This passage covers 21 T cell receptor beta chains from one sample sequenced in a study of control samples from healthy donors and cancer patients. Assay: immunoSEQ multiplex PCR; the TCRdb copy retains only in-frame clones and omits some. The sample contains more than 85,000 clones, around four fifths of which appear only once. Sequences were obtained from blood. These receptors came from a woman between 50 and 59 years old in good health.

The V call is TRBV7-2, the J call TRBJ2-7; 11 bases line up with TRBD1. V was pared by 5 bases and J by 4 bases, with 10 bases of the junction left unmatched. Germline CDR1 is SGHTA and CDR2 is FQGNSA. The CDR3 contains 16 residues. The DNA of the CDR3 is TGTGCCAGCAGCATTACCGGGACAGGGGGTATTTACGAGCAGTACTTC. Encoded protein: CASSITGTGGIYEQYF.

The rearrangement uses TRBV6-1 and TRBJ1-1; D is perhaps TRBD1 (5 bases). Germline V lookup: CDR1 MNHNS, CDR2 SASEGT. CDR3 size: 18 residues. The germline V and J ends were trimmed by 0 bases and 1 base, with 18 bases remaining between them. The CDR3 reads CASSEARGDLLANTEAFF. The CDR3 region has the DNA TGTGCCAGCAGTGAAGCTAGGGGAGACCTATTAGCGAACACTGAAGCTTTCTTT.

V usage is TRBV7-2 and J usage is TRBJ2-5; 10 nucleotides align to TRBD1. The CDR3 contains 14 residues. Germline lookup yields CDR1 SGHTA and CDR2 FQGNSA. Unmatched junction bases numbered 4, after V lost 3 bases and J lost 6 bases. In DNA form, the CDR3 reads TGTGCCAGCAGCTTGGGACAGGGGAAACAGACCCAGTACTTC. Its translation: CASSLGQGKQTQYF.

The chain combines TRBV19 with TRBJ2-7; 12 nucleotides align to TRBD1. The CDR3 has 14 amino acids. Per germline, CDR1 LNHDA and CDR2 SQIVND (reference sequence). V lost 3 bases, J lost 7 bases, and 4 bases stayed unmatched. CDR3: CASSMGQGAREQYF. The CDR3 DNA reads TGTGCCAGTAGTATGGGACAGGGGGCGAGAGAGCAGTACTTC.

This chain uses TRBV29-1 with TRBJ1-2; no clear D gene. CDR3 length equals 14 residues. V was trimmed by 4 bases and J by 0 bases, leaving 12 bases between them. Germline V gene sequence: CDR1 SQVTM, CDR2 ANQGSEA. CDR3: CSVGMPQPNYGYTF. Written as DNA, the CDR3 is TGCAGCGTTGGGATGCCCCAGCCTAACTATGGCTACACCTTC. The whole variable domain, remainder taken from reference TRBV29-1 and TRBJ1-2, is SAVISQKPSRDICQRGTSLTIQCQVDSQVTMMFWYRQQPGQSLTLIATANQGSEATYESGFVIDKFPISRPNLTFSTLTVSNMSPEDSSIYLCSVGMPQPNYGYTFGSGTRLTVV.

For this clone: Other nucleotide sequences from this sample produce the same CDR3. This chain uses TRBV9 with TRBJ2-7; no firm D call. CDR3 length: 14 amino acids. Germline CDR1 SGDLS, CDR2 YYNGEE. V shed 0 bases and J shed 0 bases, with 7 bases lying between them. The CDR3 sequence: CASSVGGSSYEQYF. In nucleotides, the CDR3 is TGTGCCAGCAGCGTAGGCGGCTCCTCCTACGAGCAGTACTTC.

The genes are TRBV6-5 and TRBJ2-1, with 7 bases that match TRBD2. Per the germline V gene, CDR1 is MNHEY and CDR2 is SVGAGI. This CDR3 spans 15 amino acids. V shed 6 bases, J shed 5 bases, and the junction held 10 bases outside the gene matches. This CDR3 is CASRDWGGDHNEQFF. CDR3 DNA: TGTGCCAGCAGGGACTGGGGGGGGGACCACAATGAGCAGTTCTTC.

This rearrangement joins TRBV27 to TRBJ1-2, with a possible D match to TRBD1 (5 bases). The germline gives CDR1 MNHEY, CDR2 SMNVEV (reference sequence). V lost 5 bases and J 6 bases, leaving 10 bases between the germline ends. This CDR3 region has 12 residues. The CDR3 region is CASSGRGNGYTF. In DNA form, the CDR3 reads TGTGCCAGCAGTGGACGGGGCAATGGCTACACCTTC.

This rearrangement joins TRBV24-1 to TRBJ2-3; 10 bases are shared with TRBD2. Germline V gene data show CDR1 as KGHDR and CDR2 as SFDVKD. With V trimmed by 4 bases and J by 2 bases, 11 bases remained unmatched. The length of the CDR3 is 18 residues. CDR3 residues: CATSDSSSGSWNTDTQYF. The CDR3 region has the DNA TGTGCCACCAGTGACTCCTCTAGCGGGAGCTGGAACACAGATACGCAGTATTTT.

This clone was observed a handful of times. The chain has TRBV6-2 or TRBV6-3 and TRBJ1-6; tentatively, D is TRBD1 (5 bases). Germline CDR1 is MNHEY and CDR2 is SVGEGT. The CDR3 spans 15 residues. With 3 bases removed from V and 11 bases from J, the gap between germline ends came to 17 bases. CDR3 sequence reads: CASSYTGSGRPPLHF. DNA of the CDR3: TGTGCCAGCAGTTATACAGGATCCGGTCGACCACCCCTCCACTTT.

The chain carries TRBV12-3 or TRBV12-4 and TRBJ1-3; D gene ambiguous. Trimming shortened V by 3 bases and J by 4 bases, and 4 bases separated the two germline ends. The CDR3 consists of 12 residues. CDR3 residues: CASSFFGNTIYF. CDR3 bases: TGTGCCAGCAGTTTTTTCGGAAACACCATATATTTT.

The J gene is TRBJ1-2, the V gene TRBV3-1 (or the pseudogene TRBV3-2); no clear D. The CDR3 has 14 amino acids. Germline V lookup: CDR1 LGHDT, CDR2 YNNKEL (reference sequence). The V end lost 1 base, the J end lost 8 bases, and 14 bases lay between the germline ends. Written as DNA, the CDR3 is TGTGCCAGCAGCCAAGTCTCCCCTACTCACGGCTACACCTTC. Its translation: CASSQVSPTHGYTF.

The table lists this clone with a count of one. The chain uses TRBV3-1 (or the pseudogene TRBV3-2) and TRBJ2-7; D possibly uses TRBD1 or TRBD2 (5 bases each). Looked up from germline, CDR1 is LGHDT and CDR2 is YNNKEL (reference sequence). Trimming stripped 0 bases from V and 9 bases from J, with 18 bases between. The CDR3 is made up of 15 amino acids. The CDR3 nucleotides read TGTGCCAGCAGCCAAGATCTGGGGGTAGTGAATTTGCAGTACTTC. It specifies CASSQDLGVVNLQYF.

V gene TRBV7-8 combines with J gene TRBJ1-5; TRBD1 agrees at 10 bases. Germline assignment: CDR1 SGHVS and CDR2 FQNEAQ. V gave up 6 bases and J gave up 2 bases; unmatched junction bases: 4. CDR3 length equals 15 residues. The CDR3 DNA reads as TGTGCCAGCAGTCGGGACAGGGGAGGCAATCAGCCCCAGCATTTT. Its translation is CASSRDRGGNQPQHF. Complete variable domain (other parts from reference TRBV7-8 and TRBJ1-5): GAGVSQSPRYKVAKRGQDVALRCDPISGHVSLFWYQQALGQGPEFLTYFQNEAQLDKSGLPSDRFFAERPEGSVSTLKIQRTQQEDSAVYLCASSRDRGGNQPQHFGDGTRLSIL.

The rearrangement joins TRBV28 to TRBJ2-2; 10 positions agree with TRBD1. V dropped 2 bases and J dropped 2; count of bases not matched to a gene: 5. The CDR3 covers 17 residues. The germline V gene encodes CDR1 MDHEN and CDR2 SYDVKM. CDR3 coding DNA: TGTGCCAGCAGTTTAGCGGGACAGGGGCTTAACACCGGGGAGCTGTTTTTT. Protein sequence: CASSLAGQGLNTGELFF.

This chain connects TRBV24-1 to TRBJ1-5; D not resolved. The CDR3 runs to 14 residues. Germline CDR1 KGHDR, CDR2 SFDVKD. Trimming removed 1 base at V and 5 bases at J, with 8 bases between. The CDR3: CATSDFATDQPQHF. The CDR3 coding sequence is TGTGCCACCAGTGATTTTGCGACGGATCAGCCCCAGCATTTT.

This clone occurred many times. This chain connects TRBV29-1 to TRBJ2-5; D may be TRBD2 (5 bases). The CDR3 has 12 amino acids. With 4 bases removed from V and 3 bases from J, the gap between germline ends came to 9 bases. Germline V CDR1 and CDR2: SQVTM, ANQGSEA. This chain's CDR3 is CSVVEVKETQYF. Written as DNA, the CDR3 is TGCAGCGTTGTGGAGGTCAAAGAGACCCAGTACTTC.

This clone has a handful of counts. The chain is built from TRBV3-1 (or the pseudogene TRBV3-2) and TRBJ1-3; the D is unclear. V lost 4 bases to trimming and J lost 3 bases, with 10 bases between them. The germline CDR1 and CDR2 sequences are LGHDT and YNNKEL (reference sequence). CDR3 size: 14 residues. The CDR3 here is CASSLSGNGNTIYF. CDR3 in DNA: TGTGCCAGCAGCCTTTCGGGGAATGGAAACACCATATATTTT.

The chain is built from TRBV6-5 and TRBJ1-5, with a possible D match to TRBD1 (6 bases). V was shortened by 4 bases and J by 4 bases, with 14 bases between the two germline ends. The CDR3 is made up of 15 amino acids. The germline CDR1 and CDR2 sequences are MNHEY and SVGAGI. This CDR3 is CASSFFRDINQPQHF. CDR3 DNA: TGTGCCAGCAGTTTCTTCCGGGACATAAATCAGCCCCAGCATTTT.

This chain joins TRBV11-2 and TRBJ2-6; 7 bases fit TRBD2. The J segment lost 2 bases and the V segment lost 2 bases, leaving 6 bases of the junction unmatched. Germline V CDR1 and CDR2: SGHAT, FQNNGV. There are 17 residues in the CDR3. CDR3 region: CASSLSLAGAGANVLTF. CDR3 nucleotides: TGTGCCAGCAGCTTAAGTCTCGCGGGGGCTGGGGCCAACGTCCTGACTTTC.

DNA for the CDR3: TGTGCCAGCAGTCGGCGGGCTAGCGGGAGGTACTCGAATGAGCAGTTCTTC. Protein sequence: CASSRRASGRYSNEQFF. J is TRBJ2-1 and V is TRBV27; TRBD2 matches at 11 bases. The CDR3 spans 17 residues. The germline gives CDR1 MNHEY, CDR2 SMNVEV (reference sequence). V trimming: 5 bases; J trimming: 7 bases; junction bases outside the gene matches: 13.